This TCR beta chain was captured in a study of shared T cell receptors in the human thymus. V lost 6 bases and J lost 5, with 13 bases in between. In germline, CDR1 is MNHNS, CDR2 SASEGT. The CDR3 loop spans 14 amino acids. Assay used: immunoSEQ multiplex PCR; TCRdb lists only in-frame clones, some missing. The sample lists hundreds of thousands of clones, more than 70% occurring once. The same data also contributed to another study, on human thymus T cells. That source notes: Use of V and J genes seemed skewed within the thymic and blood repertoires.

The chain is built from TRBV6-1 and TRBJ2-2, with D possibly matching TRBD2 (6 bases). This clonotype originated in a boy younger than two with a congenital heart defect. The sample comprised thymocytes. The DNA of the CDR3 is TGTGCCAGCAGACCACACGGGGGAACCGGGGAGCTGTTTTTT. This encodes CASRPHGGTGELFF.